This T cell receptor (beta chain) comes out of a study of post-analysis software for immune sequencing data. About the research overall: Disease courses included relapsing-remitting, secondary progressive and progressive-relapsing multiple sclerosis. Findings and caveats of the study: In patients, TRBV5-6, TRBV5-1 and TRBV20-1 belonged to five TRBV segments found more frequently than in controls. The study found significantly lower normalized Chao1 diversity in multiple sclerosis patients than in controls. By F measure, strong co-clustering occurred among samples prepared in the same batch.

Germline CDR1 and CDR2: MDHEN and SYDVKM. The CDR3 totals 14 residues. V gave up 2 bases and J gave up 4 bases; unmatched junction bases: 0. This clonotype was seen ten or more times. Its matching antigen is unknown. Built from TCR beta cDNA, the libraries had unique molecular identifiers in them. Once roughly 0.85 to 11 million T cells were used, roughly 0.5 million cDNA molecules resulted. TCRdb independently ran MiXCR on the PCR reads; one entry per CDR3 protein. The repertoire includes around 250,000 distinct CDR3 sequences, roughly a third of them detected once, and 4% to 6% sits in the top ten. The material sequenced was blood. The chain employs TRBV28 and TRBJ2-4, with TRBD1 matching 9 bases. This TCR derives from a girl aged 5-17 years with multiple sclerosis. The CDR3 region has the DNA TGTGCCAGCAGTTTAGGGACAGGGAAAAACATTCAGTACTTC. As protein: CASSLGTGKNIQYF. Filled out from reference TRBV28 and TRBJ2-4, the complete variable domain reads DVKVTQSSRYLVKRTGEKVFLECVQDMDHENMFWYRQDPGLGLRLIYFSYDVKMKEKGDIPEGYSVSREKKERFSLILESASTNQTSMYLCASSLGTGKNIQYFGAGTRLSVL.